The following is a T cell receptor (beta chain) sequence with its context. Its antigen is still unknown. These data originate in a study of molecular identifiers for immune sequencing clone quantification. Trimming took 4 bases from V and 5 from J, leaving 8 bases between them. In germline, CDR1 is LGHDT, CDR2 YNNKEL (reference sequence). The CDR3 has 13 residues. TCRdb fed the PCR reads into MiXCR, producing one record per CDR3 protein. The table lists under 600,000 distinct CDR3 sequences, approximately 25% of them singletons, with around 0.79% in the top ten. Every naive CD8 library was made from between roughly 20,000 and 1,000,000 sorted cells with 10%, 30% or 50% RNA. Points from the study as a whole: Spiked Jurkat TCR RNA originating from one cell could reportedly be identified amid around 1 million naive cells. Over 98% of effector molecules, but under 1% in naive cells, were held by clones with more than 20 RNA copies.

The gene calls are TRBV3-1 and TRBJ2-2; tentative D call: TRBD2 (5 bases). Sequencing used naive CD8+ T cells from blood, with Jurkat cell RNA spiked in. Subset: FACS-sorted CD8+CD4-CCR7+CD45RA+ naive T cells. The source is a human donor in good health. Some libraries in this study had Jurkat cell RNA spiked in. The CDR3 DNA sequence: TGTGCCAGCAGCCTAGGGAGAACCGGGGAGCTGTTTTTT. Protein: CASSLGRTGELFF.